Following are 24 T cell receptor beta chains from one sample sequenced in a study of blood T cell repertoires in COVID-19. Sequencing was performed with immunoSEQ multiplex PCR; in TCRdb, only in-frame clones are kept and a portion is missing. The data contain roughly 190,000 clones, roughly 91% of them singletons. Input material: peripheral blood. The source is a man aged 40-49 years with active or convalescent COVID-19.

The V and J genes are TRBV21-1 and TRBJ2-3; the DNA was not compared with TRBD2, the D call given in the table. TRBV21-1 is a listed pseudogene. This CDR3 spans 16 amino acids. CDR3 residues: CASSKGSSGSSDTQYF. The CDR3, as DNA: TGTGCCAGCAGCAAGGGATCTAGCGGGAGCTCAGATACGCAGTATTTT.

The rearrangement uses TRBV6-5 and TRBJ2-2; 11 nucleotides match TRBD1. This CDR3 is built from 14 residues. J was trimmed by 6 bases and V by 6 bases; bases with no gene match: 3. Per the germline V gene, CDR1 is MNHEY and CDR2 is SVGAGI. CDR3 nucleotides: TGTGCCAGCAGGGGACAGGGGGGTTCCGGGGAGCTGTTTTTT. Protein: CASRGQGGSGELFF.

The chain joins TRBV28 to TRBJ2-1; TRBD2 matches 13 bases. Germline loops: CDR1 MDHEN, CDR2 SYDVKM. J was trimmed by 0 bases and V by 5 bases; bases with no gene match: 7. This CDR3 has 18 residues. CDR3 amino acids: CASSRRLAGGPSYNEQFF. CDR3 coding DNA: TGTGCCAGCAGTCGTAGACTAGCGGGAGGCCCCTCCTACAATGAGCAGTTCTTC. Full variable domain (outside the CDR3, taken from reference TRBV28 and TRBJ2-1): DVKVTQSSRYLVKRTGEKVFLECVQDMDHENMFWYRQDPGLGLRLIYFSYDVKMKEKGDIPEGYSVSREKKERFSLILESASTNQTSMYLCASSRRLAGGPSYNEQFFGPGTRLTVL.

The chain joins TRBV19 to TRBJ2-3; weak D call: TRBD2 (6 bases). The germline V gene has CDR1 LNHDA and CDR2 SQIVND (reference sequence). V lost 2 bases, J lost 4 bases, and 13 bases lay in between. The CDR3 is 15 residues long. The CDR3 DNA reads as TGTGCCAGTAGTATACTGACTACGGGGGCAGATACGCAGTATTTT. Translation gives CASSILTTGADTQYF.

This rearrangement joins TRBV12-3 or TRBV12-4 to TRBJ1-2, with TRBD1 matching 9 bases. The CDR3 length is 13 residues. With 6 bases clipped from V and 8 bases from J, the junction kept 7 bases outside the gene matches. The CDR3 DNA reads TGTGCCAGCAGCCACGGGACAGGGAACGGCTACACCTTC. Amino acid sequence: CASSHGTGNGYTF.

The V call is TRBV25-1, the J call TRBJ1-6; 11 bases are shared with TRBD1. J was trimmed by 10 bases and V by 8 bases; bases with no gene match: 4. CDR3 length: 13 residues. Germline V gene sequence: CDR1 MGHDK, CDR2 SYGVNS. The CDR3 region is CASSGQGVSPLHF. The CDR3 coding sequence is TGTGCCAGCTCGGGACAGGGGGTCTCACCCCTCCACTTT.

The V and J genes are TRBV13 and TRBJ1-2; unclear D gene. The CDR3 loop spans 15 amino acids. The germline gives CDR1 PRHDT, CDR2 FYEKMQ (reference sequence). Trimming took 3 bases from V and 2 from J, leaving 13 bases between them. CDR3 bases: TGTGCCAGCAGCTTTATCTCAGTGAACAACTATGGCTACACCTTC. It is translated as CASSFISVNNYGYTF.

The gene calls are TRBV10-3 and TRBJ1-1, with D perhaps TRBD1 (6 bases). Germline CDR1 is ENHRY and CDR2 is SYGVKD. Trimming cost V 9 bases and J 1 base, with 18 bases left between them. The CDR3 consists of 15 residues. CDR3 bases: TGTGCCATTTTAAGTTTGGGGGCTCAGAACACTGAAGCTTTCTTT. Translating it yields CAILSLGAQNTEAFF.

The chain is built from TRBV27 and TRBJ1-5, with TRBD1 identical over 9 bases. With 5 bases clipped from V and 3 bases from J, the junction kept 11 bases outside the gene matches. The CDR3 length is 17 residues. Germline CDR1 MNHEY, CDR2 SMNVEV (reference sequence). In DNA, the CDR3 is TGTGCCAGCAGTCGGGTAGCGGACAGGGGTACCAATCAGCCCCAGCATTTT. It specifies CASSRVADRGTNQPQHF.

The CDR3 nucleotides read TGTGCCAGCAGTTACTCGGGGGGTACGGGCGAGCAGTACTTC. The encoded protein is CASSYSGGTGEQYF. This chain connects TRBV6-2 or TRBV6-3 to TRBJ2-7; possible D gene TRBD2, 6 bases. Germline values: CDR1 MNHEY, CDR2 SVGEGT. V lost 0 bases and J 6 bases, leaving 12 bases between the germline ends. This CDR3 spans 14 amino acids.

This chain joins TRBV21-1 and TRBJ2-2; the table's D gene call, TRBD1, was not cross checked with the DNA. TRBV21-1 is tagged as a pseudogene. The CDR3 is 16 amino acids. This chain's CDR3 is CASSRRDSANTGELFF. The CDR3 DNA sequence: TGTGCCAGCAGCCGCCGGGACAGCGCGAACACCGGGGAGCTGTTTTTT.

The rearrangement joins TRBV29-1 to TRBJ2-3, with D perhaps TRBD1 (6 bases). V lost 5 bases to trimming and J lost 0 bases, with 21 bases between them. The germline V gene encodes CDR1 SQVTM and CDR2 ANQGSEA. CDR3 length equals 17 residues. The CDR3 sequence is CSVQKKLGQPSTDTQYF. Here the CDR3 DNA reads TGCAGCGTTCAGAAAAAACTTGGACAGCCTAGCACAGATACGCAGTATTTT.

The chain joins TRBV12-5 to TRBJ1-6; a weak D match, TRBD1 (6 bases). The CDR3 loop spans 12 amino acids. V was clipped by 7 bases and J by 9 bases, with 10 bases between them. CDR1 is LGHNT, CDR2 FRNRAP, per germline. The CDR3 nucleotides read TGTGCTAGTGCCAGGACAGCTTCACCCCTCCACTTT. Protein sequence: CASARTASPLHF.

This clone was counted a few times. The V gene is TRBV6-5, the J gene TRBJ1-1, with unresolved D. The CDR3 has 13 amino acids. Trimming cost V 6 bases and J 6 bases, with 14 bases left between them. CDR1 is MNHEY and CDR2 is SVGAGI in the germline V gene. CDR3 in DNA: TGTGCCAGCAGACAAAACATTTACGCTGAAGCTTTCTTT. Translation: CASRQNIYAEAFF.

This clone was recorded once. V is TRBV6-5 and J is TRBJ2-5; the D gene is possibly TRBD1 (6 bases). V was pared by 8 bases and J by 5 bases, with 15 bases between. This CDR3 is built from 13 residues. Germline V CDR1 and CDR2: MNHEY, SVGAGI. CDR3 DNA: TGTGCCAGCGGATGGACAGTTTTGGAGACCCAGTACTTC. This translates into CASGWTVLETQYF.

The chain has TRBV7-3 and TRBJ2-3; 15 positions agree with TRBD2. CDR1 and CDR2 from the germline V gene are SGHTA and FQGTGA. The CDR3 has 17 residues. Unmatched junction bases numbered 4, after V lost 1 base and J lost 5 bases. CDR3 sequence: CASSLKGTSGGIDTQYF. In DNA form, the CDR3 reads TGTGCCAGCAGCTTAAAGGGGACTAGCGGGGGGATAGATACGCAGTATTTT.

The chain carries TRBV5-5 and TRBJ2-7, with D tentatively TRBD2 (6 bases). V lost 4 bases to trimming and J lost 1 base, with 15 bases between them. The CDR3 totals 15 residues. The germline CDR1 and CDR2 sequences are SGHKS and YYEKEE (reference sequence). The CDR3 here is CASSLTAGSSYEQYF. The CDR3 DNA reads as TGTGCCAGCAGCCTCACCGCGGGGTCTTCCTACGAGCAGTACTTC.

Written as DNA, the CDR3 is TGTGCCAGCAGCAACCAGGTGGGCGGGCAAGAGACCCAGTACTTC. Translated: CASSNQVGGQETQYF. This chain uses TRBV7-3 with TRBJ2-5, with TRBD2 as a possible D gene (5 bases). Germline CDR1 SGHTA, CDR2 FQGTGA. The CDR3 runs to 15 residues. Trimming removed 5 bases at V and 2 bases at J, with 15 bases between.

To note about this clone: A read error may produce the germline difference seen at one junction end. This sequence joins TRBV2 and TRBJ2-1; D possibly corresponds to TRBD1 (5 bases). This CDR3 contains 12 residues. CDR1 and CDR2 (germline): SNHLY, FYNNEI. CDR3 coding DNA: TGTGCCAGCAGGGGCCAGGGCAATGAGCAATTCTTC. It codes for CASRGQGNEQFF.

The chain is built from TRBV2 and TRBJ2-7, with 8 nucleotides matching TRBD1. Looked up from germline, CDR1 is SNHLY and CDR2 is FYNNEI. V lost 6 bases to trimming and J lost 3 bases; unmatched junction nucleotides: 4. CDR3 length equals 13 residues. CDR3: CASRDTGGYEQYF. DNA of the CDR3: TGTGCCAGCAGGGATACAGGGGGCTACGAGCAGTACTTC.

DNA of the CDR3: TGTGCCAGCAGCTGGGGGGGGGCTAGTAATTCACCCCTCCACTTT. Translating gives CASSWGGASNSPLHF. J is TRBJ1-6 and V is TRBV27; tentatively, D is TRBD1 (6 bases). V lost 6 bases and J 6 bases, leaving 15 bases between the germline ends. Germline values: CDR1 MNHEY, CDR2 SMNVEV (reference sequence). There are 15 residues in the CDR3.

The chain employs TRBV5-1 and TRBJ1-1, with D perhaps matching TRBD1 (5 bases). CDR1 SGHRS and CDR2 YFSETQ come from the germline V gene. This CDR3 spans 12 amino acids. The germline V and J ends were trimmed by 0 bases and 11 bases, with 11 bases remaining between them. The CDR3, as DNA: TGCGCCAGCAGCTTGGAGGGGACTCGGGCTTTCTTT. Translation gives CASSLEGTRAFF.

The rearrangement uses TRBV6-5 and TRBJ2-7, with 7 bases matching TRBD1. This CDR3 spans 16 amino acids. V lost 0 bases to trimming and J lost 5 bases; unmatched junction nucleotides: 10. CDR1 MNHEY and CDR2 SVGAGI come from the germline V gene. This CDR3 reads CASSYSTATGSHEQYF. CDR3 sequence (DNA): TGTGCCAGCAGTTACTCGACGGCGACAGGGTCGCACGAGCAGTACTTC.

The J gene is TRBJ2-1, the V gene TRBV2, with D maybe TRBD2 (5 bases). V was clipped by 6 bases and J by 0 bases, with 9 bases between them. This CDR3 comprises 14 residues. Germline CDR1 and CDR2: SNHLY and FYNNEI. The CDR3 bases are TGTGCCAGCAGCGGGGTTAGCTCCTACAATGAGCAGTTCTTC. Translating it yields CASSGVSSYNEQFF.